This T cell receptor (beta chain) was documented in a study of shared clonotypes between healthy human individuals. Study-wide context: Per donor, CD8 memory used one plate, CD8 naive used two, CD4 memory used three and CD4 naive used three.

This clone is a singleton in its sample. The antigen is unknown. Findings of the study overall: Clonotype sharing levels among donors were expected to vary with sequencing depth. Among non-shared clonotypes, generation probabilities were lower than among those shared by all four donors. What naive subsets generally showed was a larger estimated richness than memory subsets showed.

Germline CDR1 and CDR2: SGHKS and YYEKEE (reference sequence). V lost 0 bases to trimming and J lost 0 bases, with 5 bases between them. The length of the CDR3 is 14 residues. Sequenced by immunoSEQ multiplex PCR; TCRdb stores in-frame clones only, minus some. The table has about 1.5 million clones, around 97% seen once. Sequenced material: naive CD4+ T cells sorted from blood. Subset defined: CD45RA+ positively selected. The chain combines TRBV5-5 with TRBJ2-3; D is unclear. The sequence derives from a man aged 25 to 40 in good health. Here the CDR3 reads CASSLAFSTDTQYF. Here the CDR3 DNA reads TGTGCCAGCAGCTTGGCCTTCAGCACAGATACGCAGTATTTT.